The 30 T cell receptor beta chains below come from one sample, sequenced in a study of Tregs in tolerant kidney transplant recipients. The assay was immunoSEQ multiplex PCR, and TCRdb's table has in-frame clones only and misses some. In the table there are 90,000 or so clones, around nine tenths of which are singletons. The sequenced sample consisted of CD8+ T cells from blood. The source of these receptors is a human donor in good health.

This chain links TRBV21-1 with TRBJ1-5. TRBV21-1 represents a pseudogene. The CDR3 has 16 residues. CDR3 bases: TGTGCCAGCAGCAAAGAGCCCGCCTATGGCAATCAGCCCCAGCATTTT. Encoded protein: CASSKEPAYGNQPQHF.

The rearrangement uses TRBV4-1 and TRBJ2-2; no reliable D call. This CDR3 region has 14 residues. Germline V CDR1 and CDR2: MGHRA, YSYEKL. V shed 1 base and J shed 0 bases, with 3 bases lying between them. The CDR3 DNA sequence: TGCGCCAGCAGCCAAGGGCCGAACACCGGGGAGCTGTTTTTT. It specifies CASSQGPNTGELFF.

This chain uses TRBV5-1 with TRBJ2-2; D may be TRBD2 (5 bases). Between the trimmed V and J ends, which lost 4 bases and 6 bases, there was a span of 16 bases. Germline V CDR1 and CDR2: SGHRS, YFSETQ. CDR3 size: 15 residues. The CDR3 spells CASSPGRTRAGELFF. As DNA, the CDR3 is TGCGCCAGCAGCCCCGGACGGACTCGAGCCGGGGAGCTGTTTTTT.

V gene TRBV5-5 combines with J gene TRBJ2-7; no firm D call. Trimming cost V 0 bases and J 2 bases, with 9 bases left between them. This CDR3 is built from 14 residues. Germline CDR1 and CDR2: SGHKS and YYEKEE (reference sequence). The DNA for the CDR3 is TGTGCCAGCAGCTTGGACGTCGGTACCTACGAGCAGTACTTC. Translating it yields CASSLDVGTYEQYF.

The rearrangement links TRBV7-9 to TRBJ1-4, with TRBD1 as a possible D gene (5 bases). The V gene lost 1 base and the J gene lost 5 bases, with 8 bases spanning the gap. CDR3 length: 14 amino acids. Germline CDR1 and CDR2: SEHNR and FQNEAQ (reference sequence). CDR3 sequence reads: CASSLGQSNEKLFF. The DNA of the CDR3 is TGTGCCAGCAGCTTAGGACAGTCAAATGAAAAACTGTTTTTT.

The rearrangement links TRBV30 to TRBJ2-6; no firm D call. The CDR3 extends over 16 amino acids. In germline, CDR1 is GTSNPN, CDR2 SVGIG (reference sequence). V dropped 0 bases and J dropped 4 bases, with 13 bases sitting between them. As DNA, the CDR3 is TGTGCCTGGAGTGTCAGTACAGAAGCAGGGGCCAACGTCCTGACTTTC. It encodes CAWSVSTEAGANVLTF.

J is TRBJ1-2 and V is TRBV9; TRBD1 agrees at 9 bases. The CDR3 is 15 residues long. V was pared by 3 bases and J by 4 bases, with 7 bases of the junction left unmatched. The germline V gene encodes CDR1 SGDLS and CDR2 YYNGEE. The CDR3 loop is CASSAGQGKVYGYTF. In nucleotides, the CDR3 is TGTGCCAGCAGCGCGGGACAGGGAAAGGTCTATGGCTACACCTTC. The complete variable domain, with remaining parts taken from reference TRBV9 and TRBJ1-2, reads DSGVTQTPKHLITATGQRVTLRCSPRSGDLSVYWYQQSLDQGLQFLIQYYNGEERAKGNILERFSAQQFPDLHSELNLSSLELGDSALYFCASSAGQGKVYGYTFGSGTRLTVV.

V and J are TRBV10-1 and TRBJ2-7, with D unclear. The CDR3 totals 14 residues. V shed 4 bases and J shed 2 bases, with 12 bases lying between them. The germline gives CDR1 WNHNN, CDR2 SYGVQD (reference sequence). CDR3 DNA: TGCGCCAGCAGTGCCGTACACGAAGCCTACGAGCAGTACTTC. Translation: CASSAVHEAYEQYF.

The chain carries TRBV12-1 and TRBJ2-7; TRBD2, the table's D call, lacks a check against the DNA. TRBV12-1 is a recognized pseudogene. There are 15 residues in the CDR3. The CDR3 is CASSSSTSGRDEQYF. DNA for the CDR3: TGTGCCAGCAGCTCATCGACTAGCGGGAGGGACGAGCAGTACTTC.

V is TRBV27 and J is TRBJ1-2, with D possibly matching TRBD1 (5 bases). This CDR3 is built from 15 residues. The V gene lost 1 base and the J gene lost 4 bases, with 13 bases spanning the gap. Germline lookup yields CDR1 MNHEY and CDR2 SMNVEV (reference sequence). This CDR3 is CASSLFPPGPYGYTF. In DNA form, the CDR3 reads TGTGCCAGCAGTTTATTCCCCCCAGGGCCCTATGGCTACACCTTC.

The chain has TRBV7-6 and TRBJ1-5, with a weak D call TRBD1 (5 bases). CDR1 is SGHVS and CDR2 is FNYEAQ in the germline V gene. This CDR3 comprises 18 residues. V was clipped by 5 bases and J by 0 bases, with 20 bases between them. In DNA form, the CDR3 reads TGTGCCAGCAGCCCGGGGACTGGGAGCGTGTATAGCAATCAGCCCCAGCATTTT. Translating gives CASSPGTGSVYSNQPQHF. The variable domain in full, with the rest retrieved from reference TRBV7-6 and TRBJ1-5, is GAGVSQSPRYKVTKRGQDVALRCDPISGHVSLYWYRQALGQGPEFLTYFNYEAQQDKSGLPNDRFSAERPEGSISTLTIQRTEQRDSAMYRCASSPGTGSVYSNQPQHFGDGTRLSIL.

The V and J genes are TRBV18 and TRBJ1-1; the D gene is possibly TRBD1 (5 bases). The CDR3 runs to 12 residues. CDR1 KGHSH and CDR2 LQKENI come from the germline V gene. V dropped 8 bases and J dropped 4 bases, with 11 bases sitting between them. CDR3 amino acids: CASTDGGTEAFF. In DNA, the CDR3 is TGTGCCAGCACCGATGGGGGCACTGAAGCTTTCTTT.

The chain combines TRBV7-8 with TRBJ1-5; D is uncertain. The CDR3 spans 13 residues. Trimming shortened V by 0 bases and J by 6 bases, and 6 bases separated the two germline ends. Per germline, CDR1 SGHVS and CDR2 FQNEAQ. CDR3: CASSLAGAQPQHF. CDR3 DNA: TGTGCCAGCAGCTTAGCGGGCGCTCAGCCCCAGCATTTT.

V is TRBV6-1 and J is TRBJ2-7; D might be TRBD1 (6 bases). Per germline, CDR1 MNHNS and CDR2 SASEGT. V lost 1 base and J lost 6, with 13 bases in between. The CDR3 length is 14 residues. The CDR3 is CASSEGGWGPEQYF. The CDR3 DNA follows: TGTGCCAGCAGTGAAGGAGGGTGGGGGCCCGAGCAGTACTTC.

The V call is TRBV13, the J call TRBJ1-1, with unresolved D. Per the germline V gene, CDR1 is PRHDT and CDR2 is FYEKMQ (reference sequence). V lost 6 bases and J lost 2, with 10 bases in between. The CDR3 contains 13 residues. The CDR3 spells CASREHPNTEAFF. The DNA of the CDR3 is TGTGCCAGCAGAGAGCACCCTAACACTGAAGCTTTCTTT.

The V and J genes are TRBV15 and TRBJ2-3; TRBD2 aligns across 8 bases. The CDR3 has 18 amino acids. From germline, CDR1 is LNHNV and CDR2 YYDKDF (reference sequence). V lost 1 base, J lost 0 bases, and 9 bases stayed unmatched. Here the CDR3 DNA reads TGTGCCACCAGCAGAGCGGCGGGGGCTAGCGGGAGCACAGATACGCAGTATTTT. It encodes CATSRAAGASGSTDTQYF.

The chain links TRBV7-9 to TRBJ2-7; 7 bases match TRBD2. This CDR3 spans 14 amino acids. Trimming removed 3 bases from V and 2 bases from J; junction bases left unmatched: 4. Germline CDR1 and CDR2: SEHNR and FQNEAQ (reference sequence). The CDR3 protein is CASSLVGGPYEQYF. The CDR3 DNA reads as TGTGCCAGCAGCTTGGTGGGAGGGCCCTACGAGCAGTACTTC.

The chain employs TRBV19 and TRBJ2-7; 9 nucleotides match TRBD2. CDR1 is LNHDA and CDR2 is SQIVND in the germline V gene (reference sequence). The CDR3 is made up of 15 amino acids. J was trimmed by 2 bases and V by 6 bases; bases with no gene match: 8. The CDR3 loop reads CASRPTGTSPYEQYF. The CDR3 region has the DNA TGTGCCAGTAGGCCGACCGGGACTAGCCCCTACGAGCAGTACTTC.

The chain links TRBV5-4 to TRBJ2-1; the D is unclear. Per the germline V gene, CDR1 is SGHNT and CDR2 is YYREEE (reference sequence). The CDR3 runs to 11 residues. Trimming removed 1 base from V and 9 bases from J, with 5 bases in between. CDR3 bases: TGTGCCAGCAGCTTGTCAGGTGAGCAGTTCTTC. Amino acid sequence: CASSLSGEQFF.

On this clone itself: At the DNA level, this CDR3 is encoded by other sequences in the same sample as well. This rearrangement joins TRBV21-1 to TRBJ1-5; TRBD1, the D gene given by the table, was not confirmed from the DNA. TRBV21-1 is tagged as a pseudogene. CDR3 size: 10 residues. CDR3 region: CASGPRPQHF. CDR3 DNA: TGTGCCAGCGGGCCCCGGCCCCAGCATTTT.

This rearrangement joins TRBV13 to TRBJ1-2; possible D gene TRBD1, 6 bases. The CDR3 extends over 14 amino acids. Germline CDR1 PRHDT, CDR2 FYEKMQ (reference sequence). Trimming took off 0 bases at V and 7 bases at J, with 12 bases between the two ends. CDR3 bases: TGTGCCAGCAGCTTAGGCCAGGGGCGGGTTGGCTACACCTTC. Encoded protein: CASSLGQGRVGYTF.

The gene calls are TRBV13 and TRBJ2-5; D assignment may be TRBD1 or TRBD2 (5 bases each). V was cut by 1 base and J by 4 bases, with 10 bases left in between. Per germline, CDR1 PRHDT and CDR2 FYEKMQ (reference sequence). CDR3 size: 14 residues. The DNA for the CDR3 is TGTGCCAGCAGCTTAGTGGGACGGGGAGAGACCCAGTACTTC. This codes for CASSLVGRGETQYF.

The sample holds one count of this clone. The chain has TRBV6-5 and TRBJ2-7; D is ambiguous. Looked up from germline, CDR1 is MNHEY and CDR2 is SVGAGI. This CDR3 is built from 14 residues. Trimming took off 2 bases at V and 4 bases at J, with 12 bases between the two ends. The CDR3 DNA reads as TGTGCCAGCAGTTACGATTCCCAGTTATACGAGCAGTACTTC. It translates to CASSYDSQLYEQYF.

The table lists this clone with a count of one. This CDR3 reads CASTGREGPPGELFF. DNA for the CDR3: TGTGCCAGTACCGGACGGGAGGGACCTCCCGGGGAGCTGTTTTTT. The V and J genes are TRBV19 and TRBJ2-2; the match to TRBD2 covers 8 bases. Germline CDR1 and CDR2: LNHDA and SQIVND (reference sequence). The CDR3 is made up of 15 amino acids. V shed 7 bases and J 6 bases; nucleotides not matched to a gene: 10.

This sequence joins TRBV5-1 and TRBJ1-2; D is ambiguous. The germline CDR1 and CDR2 sequences are SGHRS and YFSETQ. This CDR3 is built from 12 residues. The V and J ends lost 0 bases and 5 bases respectively, with 5 bases between them. The CDR3 nucleotides are TGCGCCAGCAGCTTGGGGGAGTATGGCTACACCTTC. Protein product: CASSLGEYGYTF.

The chain has TRBV19 and TRBJ1-5; TRBD1 matches 8 bases. After removal of 5 bases from V and 6 bases from J, the junction contained 6 bases not matched to a gene. Germline-derived CDR1 and CDR2 are LNHDA and SQIVND (reference sequence). The CDR3 is 14 residues long. CDR3 sequence (DNA): TGTGCCAGTAGTGCACAGGGGGAGGTTCAGCCCCAGCATTTT. It encodes CASSAQGEVQPQHF.

The rearrangement uses TRBV27 and TRBJ1-6; a possible D gene is TRBD1 (6 bases). Germline V gives CDR1 MNHEY, CDR2 SMNVEV (reference sequence). The CDR3 runs to 15 residues. Trimming cost V 0 bases and J 9 bases, with 12 bases left between them. The CDR3 region has the DNA TGTGCCAGCAGTTTATCAGCAGGGGTAGGTTCACCCCTCCACTTT. This gives the protein CASSLSAGVGSPLHF.

The chain uses TRBV11-3 and TRBJ2-7; a possible D gene is TRBD1 (6 bases). CDR1 is SGHNT, CDR2 YENEEA, per germline. Deletions cut 1 base from V and 0 bases from J, with 10 bases between. The CDR3 totals 15 residues. This CDR3 reads CASSLGAGVSYEQYF. In nucleotides, the CDR3 is TGTGCCAGCAGCTTAGGGGCAGGGGTCTCCTACGAGCAGTACTTC.

The chain is built from TRBV6-1 and TRBJ2-5, with 8 bases fitting TRBD1. CDR3 size: 16 residues. With V trimmed by 2 bases and J by 3 bases, 8 bases remained unmatched. Looked up from germline, CDR1 is MNHNS and CDR2 is SASEGT. As DNA, the CDR3 is TGTGCCAGCAGTGAAATCCACAGGGGGAAGAAAGAGACCCAGTACTTC. Translated, it gives CASSEIHRGKKETQYF.

The V call is TRBV29-1, the J call TRBJ2-7, with unresolved D. Trimming took 1 base from V and 0 from J, leaving 7 bases between them. The CDR3 is 13 amino acids. The germline CDR1 and CDR2 sequences are SQVTM and ANQGSEA. The CDR3 coding sequence is TGCAGCGTTGAAGGACCGAGCTCCTACGAGCAGTACTTC. Amino acid sequence: CSVEGPSSYEQYF.